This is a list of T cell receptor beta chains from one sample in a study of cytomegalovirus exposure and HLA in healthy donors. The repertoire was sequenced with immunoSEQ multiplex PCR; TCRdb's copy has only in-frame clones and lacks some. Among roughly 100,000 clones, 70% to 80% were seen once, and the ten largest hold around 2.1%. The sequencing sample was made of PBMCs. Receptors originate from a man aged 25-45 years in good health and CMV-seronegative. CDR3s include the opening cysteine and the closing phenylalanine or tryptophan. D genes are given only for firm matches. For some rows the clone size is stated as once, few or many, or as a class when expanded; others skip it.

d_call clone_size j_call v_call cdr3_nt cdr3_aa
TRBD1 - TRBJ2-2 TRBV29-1 TGCAGCGTTAACAGGGGTGGGACCGGGGAGCTGTTTTTT CSVNRGGTGELFF
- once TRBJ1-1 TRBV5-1 TGCGCCAGCAGCTTGGATAGAGCCAACACTGAAGCTTTCTTT CASSLDRANTEAFF
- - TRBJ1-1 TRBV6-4 TGTGCCAGCAAACTCGGTTCGGTTAGAAACACTGAAGCTTTCTTT CASKLGSVRNTEAFF
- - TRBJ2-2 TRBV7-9 TGTTCCAGCAGCTTCGGGGACACCGGGGAGCTGTTTTTT CSSSFGDTGELFF
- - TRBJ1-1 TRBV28 TGTGCCAGCACCGTGCAGGGCCGGGGGACTGAAGCTTTCTTT CASTVQGRGTEAFF
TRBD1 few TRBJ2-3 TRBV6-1 TGTGCCAGCAGTGAAGTCCCGGGACAGGGCTCGCAGTATTTT CASSEVPGQGSQYF
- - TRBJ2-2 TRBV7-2 TGTGCCAGCAGCTGGGGGCCGGACACCGGGGAGCTGTTTTTT CASSWGPDTGELFF
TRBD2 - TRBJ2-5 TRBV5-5 TGTGCCAGCAGCTTGGAGTCTAGCGGGACTGAGACCCAGTACTTC CASSLESSGTETQYF
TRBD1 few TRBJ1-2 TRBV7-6 TGTGCCAGCAGCCCCGGTCAGGGGGCTTTAGGCTACACCTTC CASSPGQGALGYTF
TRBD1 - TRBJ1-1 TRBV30 TGTGCCTGGAGTGTCGGGGACAGGGGATATTCCACTGAAGCTTTCTTT CAWSVGDRGYSTEAFF
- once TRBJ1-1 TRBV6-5 TGTGCCAGCAGTTACGGGGGGGGGCGCACTGAAGCTTTCTTT CASSYGGGRTEAFF
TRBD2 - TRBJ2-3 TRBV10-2 TGCGCCAGCAAGGGACTAGCGGTAACAGATACGCAGTATTTT CASKGLAVTDTQYF
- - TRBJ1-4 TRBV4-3 TGCGCCAGCAGCCATAACATGAACAGAGCGGGGGAAAAACTGTTTTTT CASSHNMNRAGEKLFF
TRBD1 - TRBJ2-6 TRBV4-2 TGTGCCAGCAGGGAACAGGGGCAGGTGTTCTCTGGGGCCAACGTCCTGACTTTC CASREQGQVFSGANVLTF
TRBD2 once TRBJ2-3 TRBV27 TGTGCCAGCAGTTTATCGATAAGCACTAGCGGGAGAACAGATACGCAGTATTTT CASSLSISTSGRTDTQYF
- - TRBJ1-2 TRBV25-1 TGTGCCAGTTGGGAGGCCCTTGGGGGCTACACCTTC CASWEALGGYTF
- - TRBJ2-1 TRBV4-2 TGTGCCAGCAGCCAAGAGGGGGGCTCCTACAATGAGCAGTTCTTC CASSQEGGSYNEQFF
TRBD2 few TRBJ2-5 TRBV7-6 TGTGCCAGCAGCTTTTTCGGGGGGAGTGAGACCCAGTACTTC CASSFFGGSETQYF
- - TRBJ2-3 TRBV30 TGTGCCTGGAGTGAGGCCTTAGGGGGGGGGTCTAGCACAGATACGCAGTATTTT CAWSEALGGGSSTDTQYF
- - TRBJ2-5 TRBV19 TGTGCCAGTAGTGTCGGTGAGACCCAGTACTTC CASSVGETQYF
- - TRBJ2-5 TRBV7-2 TGTGCCAGCAGCCGGGACAACCAAGAGACCCAGTACTTC CASSRDNQETQYF
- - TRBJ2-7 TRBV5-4 TGTGCCAGCAGCTTTTACGGGGGCTACGAGCAGTACTTC CASSFYGGYEQYF
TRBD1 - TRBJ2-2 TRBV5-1 TGCGCCAGCAGCCCGCGACAGGGCCCGAACACCGGGGAGCTGTTTTTT CASSPRQGPNTGELFF
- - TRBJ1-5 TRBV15 TGTGCCACCAGCGAAGAGACGGGGATTGCTTATAGCAATCAGCCCCAGCATTTT CATSEETGIAYSNQPQHF
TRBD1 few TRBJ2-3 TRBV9 TGTGCCAGCAGCATCAGGACAGGGGACACAGATACGCAGTATTTT CASSIRTGDTDTQYF
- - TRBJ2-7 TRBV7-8 TGTGCCAGCAGCCCCAAGCTGGACGAGCAGTACTTC CASSPKLDEQYF
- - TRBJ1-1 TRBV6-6 TGTGCCAGCAGCCCGGGCAGGGACTCACGAGCTTTCTTT CASSPGRDSRAFF
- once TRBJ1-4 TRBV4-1 TGCGCCAGCAGCCTTATAGGAGGGGATAAAGAAAAACTGTTTTTT CASSLIGGDKEKLFF
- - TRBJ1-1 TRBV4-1 TGCGCCAGCAGCCAAGAAGCGGGCCGCGGCACTGAAGCTTTCTTT CASSQEAGRGTEAFF
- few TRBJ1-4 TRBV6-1 TGTGCCAGCAGTGACGAGGCTTCGGGTGAAAAACTGTTTTTT CASSDEASGEKLFF
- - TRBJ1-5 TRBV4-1 TGCGCCAGCAGCCAAGATCCCCAAACTAATCAGCCCCAGCATTTT CASSQDPQTNQPQHF
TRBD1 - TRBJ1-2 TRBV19 TGTGCCAGTAGTATCGGGCCAGGGGGAAGGGATGGCTACACCTTC CASSIGPGGRDGYTF
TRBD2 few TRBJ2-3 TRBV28 TGTGCCAGCAGTAGACTAGCGGGTCTCACAGATACGCAGTATTTT CASSRLAGLTDTQYF
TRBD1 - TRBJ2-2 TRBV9 TGTGCCAGCAGCGTAGGGGTAGGGGGCGACACCGGGGAGCTGTTTTTT CASSVGVGGDTGELFF
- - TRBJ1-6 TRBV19 TGTGCCAGCGGAGGGGCTACGGGAGGATCACCCCTCCACTTT CASGGATGGSPLHF
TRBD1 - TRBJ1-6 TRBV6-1 TGTGCCAGCACGCCCCGACAGGGGGCGATTTCACCCCTCCACTTT CASTPRQGAISPLHF
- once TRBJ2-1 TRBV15 TGTGCCACCAGCGAACCTCTAGCTTCCGATGAGCAGTTCTTC CATSEPLASDEQFF
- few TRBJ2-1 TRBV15 TGTGCCACCAGCGGACAGTCCCTCATGTACAATGAGCAGTTCTTC CATSGQSLMYNEQFF
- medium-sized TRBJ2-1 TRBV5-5 TGTGCCAGCCGTCAGGGGACTACAGGGAGCTCCTACAATGAGCAGTTCTTC CASRQGTTGSSYNEQFF
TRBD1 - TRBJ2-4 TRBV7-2 TGTGCCAGCAGCCTCGACAGGGGTGATCAAAACATTCAGTACTTC CASSLDRGDQNIQYF
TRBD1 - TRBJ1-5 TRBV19 TGTGCCAGCAAGGACAGGGTCACCATGGCCCAGCATTTT CASKDRVTMAQHF
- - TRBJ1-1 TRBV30 TGTGCCTGGAGTGTTACGGTAGGGGACACTGAAGCTTTCTTT CAWSVTVGDTEAFF
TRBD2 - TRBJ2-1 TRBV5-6 TGTGCCAGCAGCCCCGGGGGGACTGTCTCCTACAATGAGCAGTTCTTC CASSPGGTVSYNEQFF
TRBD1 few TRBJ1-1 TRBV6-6 TGTGCCATAAGACAGGGGGCTGACACTGAAGCTTTCTTT CAIRQGADTEAFF
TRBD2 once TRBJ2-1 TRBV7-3 TGTGCCAGCAGCCCCCTAGCGGGAGGGTCCTACAATGAGCAGTTCTTC CASSPLAGGSYNEQFF
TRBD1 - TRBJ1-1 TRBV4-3 TGCGCCAGCAGCCAAGGGACAGGGGGTGGGGACACTGAAGCTTTCTTT CASSQGTGGGDTEAFF
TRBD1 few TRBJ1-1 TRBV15 TGTGCCACCAGCAGTCCGAACAGGGGCACTGAAGCTTTCTTT CATSSPNRGTEAFF
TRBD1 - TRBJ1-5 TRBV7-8 TGTGCCAGCAGCTTGGGGCCCCAGGGGGCTTTGAATCAGCCCCAGCATTTT CASSLGPQGALNQPQHF
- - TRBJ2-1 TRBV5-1 TGCGCCAGCAGCTTAGCCGGGGTGACCTACAATGAGCAGTTCTTC CASSLAGVTYNEQFF
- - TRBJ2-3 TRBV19 TGTGCCAGTAGTTCCCCCGGGACAAGCACAGATACGCAGTATTTT CASSSPGTSTDTQYF
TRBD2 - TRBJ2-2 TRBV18 TGTGCCAGCTCTTTGAGACAGCTACTAGCGGGACCAGACACCGGGGAGCTGTTTTTT CASSLRQLLAGPDTGELFF
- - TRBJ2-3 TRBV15 TGTGCCACCAGCAGAGATAGGGAGGCGGGGGCGGACGCAGATACGCAGTATTTT CATSRDREAGADADTQYF
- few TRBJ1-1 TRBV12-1 TGTGCCAGCAGCCCTTACAGGGGAACTTTCTTT CASSPYRGTFF